This T cell receptor (beta chain) stems from a study of T cells in localized non-small cell lung cancer. Study results and limitations: The study linked higher blood T cell density to longer overall survival. Heterogeneity remains possible, as sequencing covered one tumor region only. Researchers found a median around 57 of the top 100 tumor clones in adjacent lung. Tumor showed lower T cell clonality than uninvolved adjacent lung, where it was highest.

Germline-derived CDR1 and CDR2 are LGHNA and YSLEER. The CDR3 is made up of 15 amino acids. V was shortened by 0 bases and J by 5 bases, with 11 bases between the two germline ends. Repertoires were generated with immunoSEQ multiplex PCR, while TCRdb's copy carries only in-frame clones and drops some. The sample lists tens of thousands of clones, 65% to 90% occurring once. With respect to this clone: No antigen is known for it.

The sample here was PBMCs, taken before any cancer treatment. The rearrangement joins TRBV4-3 to TRBJ1-5; D not certain. This receptor was taken from a man between 35 and 75 years old with stage II lung adenocarcinoma. CDR3 sequence (DNA): TGCGCCAGCAGCCAAGATACGGACGGTTATCAGCCCCAGCATTTT. Translated: CASSQDTDGYQPQHF.